Presented here are 28 T cell receptor beta chains from one specimen sequenced in a study of breast tumors, draining lymph nodes, adjacent tissues. TCRdb ran MiXCR on the multiplex PCR reads and lists one entry per CDR3 protein. This repertoire shows under 20,000 distinct CDR3 sequences, 43% found once; its top ten account for approximately 21%. The sample was breast tumor tissue. These receptors all come from a female donor with breast cancer. Some clones in this sample may be carry-over from other donors' samples.

Only a few counts were recorded for this clonotype. The CDR3 loop is CASSPRLNTEAFF. The DNA of the CDR3 is TGTGCCAGCAGTCCCCGGCTGAACACTGAAGCTTTCTTT. The chain joins TRBV6-1 to TRBJ1-1; D remains ambiguous. From germline, CDR1 is MNHNS and CDR2 SASEGT. The V end was cut by 5 bases, the J end by 0 bases, with 7 bases between. The CDR3 has 13 residues.

This clonotype counts as large. This chain uses TRBV11-2 with TRBJ2-7; no clear D. Germline V CDR1 and CDR2: SGHAT, FQNNGV. With 8 bases removed from V and 5 bases from J, the gap between germline ends came to 19 bases. The CDR3 is 14 residues long. CDR3 sequence reads: CASGDLWGSHEQYF. CDR3 sequence (DNA): TGTGCCAGCGGGGATTTATGGGGATCCCACGAGCAGTACTTC.

This clonotype was found many times. This chain links TRBV4-3 with TRBJ2-1; D may match TRBD1 or TRBD2 (6 bases each). Germline V gives CDR1 LGHNA, CDR2 YSLEER. CDR3 length: 16 amino acids. The germline V and J ends were trimmed by 0 bases and 7 bases, with 16 bases remaining between them. In nucleotides, the CDR3 is TGCGCCAGCAGCCAAGATGAGGGAGAGGGGGGTAATGAGCAGTTCTTC. It is translated as CASSQDEGEGGNEQFF.

The V and J genes are TRBV24-1 and TRBJ2-3; 12 bases line up with TRBD2. From germline, CDR1 is KGHDR and CDR2 SFDVKD. The CDR3 runs to 17 residues. Trimming took 0 bases from V and 3 from J; bases not matched to a gene: 3. Here the CDR3 reads CATSDLTSGRRTDTQYF. The CDR3 bases are TGTGCCACCAGTGATTTGACTAGCGGGAGGAGGACAGATACGCAGTATTTT.

Note on this clonotype: Germline is not matched at one junction end, which may reflect a read error. This chain uses TRBV20-1 with TRBJ1-2; TRBD1 matches at 7 bases. This CDR3 contains 15 residues. Germline V gene lookup returns CDR1 DFQATT and CDR2 SNEGSKA (reference sequence). CDR3 coding DNA: TGCGGTGTACCAATACCGACAGGGCGCGGTCGTGGCTACGCCTTC. Translation gives CGVPIPTGRGRGYAF.

This clonotype was counted ten times or more. The chain recombines TRBV30 with TRBJ2-1; 7 bases align to TRBD1. Germline CDR1 and CDR2: GTSNPN and SVGIG (reference sequence). This CDR3 spans 11 amino acids. With V trimmed by 3 bases and J by 15 bases, 8 bases remained unmatched. This CDR3 is CAWRRSGGVFF. For the CDR3, the DNA is TGTGCCTGGAGAAGGTCAGGGGGAGTGTTCTTC.

The genes are TRBV6-6 and TRBJ2-5; D might be TRBD2 (6 bases). Between the trimmed V and J ends, which lost 9 bases and 2 bases, there was a span of 19 bases. Looked up from germline, CDR1 is MNHNY and CDR2 is SVGAGI (reference sequence). This CDR3 has 15 amino acids. As DNA, the CDR3 is TGTGCCAGTTCGCAGGGACTGACGGGACAAGAGACCCAGTACTTC. This encodes CASSQGLTGQETQYF.

This clonotype was found many times. The CDR3 coding sequence is TGTGCCAGCAGCCCGGGACTAGCGGCCACAGATACGCAGTATTTT. Translating gives CASSPGLAATDTQYF. The rearrangement joins TRBV11-3 to TRBJ2-3, with 11 positions matching TRBD2. The CDR3 is made up of 15 amino acids. The V gene's germline CDR1 is SGHNT and CDR2 YENEEA. V was clipped by 5 bases and J by 2 bases; unmatched bases: 3.

This clonotype has just one count. The chain carries TRBV4-2 and TRBJ2-1, with 13 bases aligning to TRBD2. V trimming: 3 bases; J trimming: 8 bases; junction bases outside the gene matches: 4. CDR1 and CDR2 (germline): LGHNA, YNFKEQ. The CDR3 runs 15 residues. The CDR3, as DNA: TGTGCCAGCAGCCAGCGGACTAGCGGGGGTGATGAGCAGTTCTTC. Translated, it gives CASSQRTSGGDEQFF.

The gene calls are TRBV20-1 and TRBJ2-7; D is uncertain. The CDR3 consists of 12 residues. Germline values: CDR1 DFQATT, CDR2 SNEGSKA (reference sequence). V was pared by 5 bases and J by 3 bases, with 11 bases between. CDR3 protein: CSAAPGSYEQYF. In DNA, the CDR3 is TGCAGTGCTGCCCCGGGCAGCTACGAGCAGTACTTC.

The rearrangement uses TRBV6-1 and TRBJ2-7; TRBD2 matches at 7 bases. V gave up 5 bases and J gave up 4 bases; unmatched junction bases: 17. Germline values: CDR1 MNHNS, CDR2 SASEGT. This CDR3 has 17 amino acids. The CDR3 protein is CASSLGPYLAEQYEQYF. The CDR3 DNA reads TGTGCCAGCAGTCTAGGGCCCTATCTAGCGGAACAATACGAGCAGTACTTC.

This clonotype came up a few times. In this CDR3 the conserved last residue, phenylalanine or tryptophan, is missing, so a read error is likely. V usage is TRBV20-1 and J usage is TRBJ2-6; no definite D call. The V end lost 2 bases, the J end lost 16 bases, and 3 bases lay between the germline ends. CDR3 length: 8 amino acids. Germline V CDR1 and CDR2: DFQATT, SNEGSKA (reference sequence). In DNA, the CDR3 is TGCAGTGCTAGACCTCTGACTAGC. Residues: CSARPLTS.

By its share, this clonotype is medium-sized. V is TRBV29-1 and J is TRBJ2-1, with D perhaps matching TRBD2 (6 bases). Germline CDR1 reads SQVTM; CDR2 reads ANQGSEA. V was trimmed by 4 bases and J by 9 bases, leaving 13 bases between them. The CDR3 spans 12 residues. The CDR3 loop is CSVGLEWGEQFF. The CDR3 coding sequence is TGCAGCGTTGGACTAGAATGGGGTGAGCAGTTCTTC.

The chain is built from TRBV7-8 and TRBJ1-3, with D possibly being TRBD1 (6 bases). The CDR3 is 16 residues long. Trimming removed 0 bases from V and 3 bases from J, with 12 bases in between. The germline CDR1 and CDR2 sequences are SGHVS and FQNEAQ. CDR3 DNA sequence: TGTGCCAGCAGCTTAGCGGGGGGGGCAGTTGGAAACACCATATATTTT. This translates into CASSLAGGAVGNTIYF.

The chain employs TRBV2 and TRBJ1-2; D unresolved. Per germline, CDR1 SNHLY and CDR2 FYNNEI. V gave up 6 bases and J gave up 5 bases, with 16 bases separating them. The CDR3 has 14 amino acids. CDR3 in amino acids: CASRPGRTPYGYTF. In DNA form, the CDR3 reads TGTGCCAGCAGACCTGGACGCACGCCATATGGCTACACCTTC. Drawing the rest from reference TRBV2 and TRBJ1-2, the complete variable domain is EPEVTQTPSHQVTQMGQEVILRCVPISNHLYFYWYRQILGQKVEFLVSFYNNEISEKSEIFDDQFSVERPDGSNFTLKIRSTKLEDSAMYFCASRPGRTPYGYTFGSGTRLTVV.

Ten or more counts support this clonotype. The rearrangement uses TRBV6-2 or TRBV6-3 and TRBJ2-2; 8 positions match TRBD2. CDR1 is MNHEY and CDR2 is SVGEGT in the germline V gene. V was clipped by 3 bases and J by 4 bases; unmatched bases: 7. The CDR3 loop spans 16 amino acids. CDR3 DNA sequence: TGTGCCAGCAGTTATGAAAGCGGGAGTCTCACCGGGGAGCTGTTTTTT. Its protein is CASSYESGSLTGELFF.

As regards this clonotype: The junction departs from germline at one end; a sequencing error may be responsible. V and J are TRBV7-3 and TRBJ2-1; 7 nucleotides agree with TRBD2. CDR1 is SGHTA, CDR2 FQGTGA, per germline. The CDR3 runs to 12 residues. This chain's CDR3 is CTSSSSGDGWFF. DNA for the CDR3: TGTACCAGCAGCTCAAGCGGGGACGGGTGGTTCTTC.

This clonotype occurred a few times. The V gene is TRBV7-8, the J gene TRBJ2-2, with TRBD1 matching over 7 bases. Germline CDR1 SGHVS, CDR2 FQNEAQ. The CDR3 spans 19 residues. Germline trimming cut 6 bases from V and 6 bases from J; bases unmatched to any gene: 22. The CDR3: CASRRGPQGLGGVPGELFF. CDR3 coding DNA: TGTGCCAGCAGAAGGGGGCCTCAGGGTCTTGGCGGTGTACCCGGGGAGCTGTTTTTT.

The V call is TRBV5-1, the J call TRBJ2-2, with a weak D call TRBD1 (5 bases). Between the trimmed V and J ends, which lost 0 bases and 12 bases, there was a span of 9 bases. The germline V gene encodes CDR1 SGHRS and CDR2 YFSETQ. The CDR3 is 12 residues long. CDR3: CASSLEQGQLFF. CDR3 DNA: TGCGCCAGCAGCTTGGAGCAGGGTCAGCTGTTTTTT.

V and J are TRBV19 and TRBJ2-7, with TRBD1 matching over 10 bases. With V trimmed by 10 bases and J by 4 bases, 7 bases remained unmatched. This CDR3 contains 13 residues. The germline gives CDR1 LNHDA, CDR2 SQIVND (reference sequence). As DNA, the CDR3 is TGTGCCATTACCGGGACAGGGGATTACGAGCAGTACGTC. Protein product: CAITGTGDYEQYV.

The rearrangement uses TRBV20-1 and TRBJ1-3; D is possibly TRBD1 (6 bases). CDR1 and CDR2 from the germline V gene are DFQATT and SNEGSKA (reference sequence). The CDR3 consists of 14 residues. V lost 3 bases and J lost 1, with 10 bases in between. The CDR3 protein is CSASNRASGNTIYF. The CDR3 bases are TGCAGTGCTAGTAACAGGGCGTCTGGAAACACCATATATTTT.

Many counts were recorded for this clonotype. The V and J genes are TRBV18 and TRBJ2-7; 9 nucleotides match TRBD2. CDR1 and CDR2 (germline): KGHSH, LQKENI. The V segment lost 2 bases and the J segment 0 bases; nucleotides outside the gene matches: 5. The CDR3 length is 16 residues. For the CDR3, the DNA is TGTGCCAGCTCACCATGGCGGGAGGGGCGCTCCTACGAGCAGTACTTC. This encodes CASSPWREGRSYEQYF.

This clonotype was recorded many times. The chain links TRBV5-6 to TRBJ2-2; weak D call: TRBD1 (5 bases). Trimming left V 0 bases short and J 2 bases short, with 11 bases between. This CDR3 has 16 residues. Germline V gene data show CDR1 as SGHDT and CDR2 as YYEEEE. CDR3 amino acids: CASSLVGVSNTGELFF. The DNA for the CDR3 is TGTGCCAGCAGCTTGGTAGGGGTTAGCAACACCGGGGAGCTGTTTTTT.

The sample holds many counts of this clonotype. The chain recombines TRBV7-9 with TRBJ2-7; 8 nucleotides match TRBD2. Trimming cost V 5 bases and J 2 bases; bases outside gene matches: 8. The CDR3 contains 15 residues. Per germline, CDR1 SEHNR and CDR2 FQNEAQ (reference sequence). Here the CDR3 DNA reads TGTGCCAGCAGCCCTAGCGGGCCCGACCCCTACGAGCAGTACTTC. It translates to CASSPSGPDPYEQYF.

Concerning this clonotype: A read error is possible here, since a much larger clone lies one base away. The V call is TRBV6-2 or TRBV6-3, the J call TRBJ2-5; 8 bases map to TRBD2. The V segment lost 8 bases and the J segment 7 bases; nucleotides outside the gene matches: 12. The CDR3 totals 14 residues. CDR1 is MNHEY, CDR2 SVGEGT, per germline. For the CDR3, the DNA is TGTGCCAGCGTCCCCCGGGAGGGCCGAGGGACCCAGTACTTC. Encoded protein: CASVPREGRGTQYF.

This clonotype was observed at least ten times. A much larger clone lies one base from this, so it may be a read error. CDR3 DNA sequence: TGTGCCAGCAGTTGCGGGCAGGGAAAAACCGGGGAGCTGTTTTTT. Translating gives CASSCGQGKTGELFF. The rearrangement links TRBV12-3 or TRBV12-4 to TRBJ2-2, with D perhaps TRBD1 or TRBD2 (5 bases each). The CDR3 is 15 amino acids. Trimming stripped 4 bases from V and 5 bases from J, with 14 bases between.

This clonotype was counted a few times. The chain combines TRBV2 with TRBJ1-3, with TRBD1 as a possible D gene (5 bases). The ends were cut back, 5 bases at V and 0 bases at J, with 11 bases in the middle. Germline V lookup: CDR1 SNHLY, CDR2 FYNNEI. CDR3 length equals 15 residues. CDR3 DNA: TGTGCCAGCAGTTTAGACAGTTACTCTGGAAACACCATATATTTT. Translated, it gives CASSLDSYSGNTIYF. Full variable domain (rest looked up from reference TRBV2 and TRBJ1-3): EPEVTQTPSHQVTQMGQEVILRCVPISNHLYFYWYRQILGQKVEFLVSFYNNEISEKSEIFDDQFSVERPDGSNFTLKIRSTKLEDSAMYFCASSLDSYSGNTIYFGEGSWLTVV.

The sample holds many counts of this clonotype. The rearrangement links TRBV6-5 to TRBJ2-5, with 7 nucleotides matching TRBD2. The CDR3 spans 16 residues. The germline CDR1 and CDR2 sequences are MNHEY and SVGAGI. V was pared by 2 bases and J by 4 bases, with 10 bases of the junction left unmatched. The DNA for the CDR3 is TGTGCCAGCAGTTACCCAGCCGGGGAGGGGCGAGAGACCCAGTACTTC. Translation: CASSYPAGEGRETQYF.